A selection of T cell receptor beta chains follows, all from one sample in a study of blood T cell repertoires in COVID-19. This table comes from immunoSEQ multiplex PCR, and its TCRdb copy is limited to in-frame clones, with some not included. The repertoire has 400,000 or so clones, about 89% of them found once; the top ten carry 1.5% to 1.7%. The sample comprised peripheral blood. The receptor set was obtained from a middle-aged woman with COVID-19, enrolled during active disease. Both conserved end residues are part of each CDR3. A D gene is named only where the DNA matches it firmly. Not all rows give a size; the values are once, few, many and, for expanded clones, a class.

clone size,V gene,CDR3 length,J gene,D gene,CDR3 protein,CDR3 DNA
many,TRBV27,12,TRBJ2-7,TRBD1,CASSWTGYEQYF,TGTGCCAGCAGTTGGACAGGGTACGAGCAGTACTTC
once,TRBV6-6,15,TRBJ1-1,-,CASSYAWAPNTEAFF,TGTGCCAGCAGTTACGCGTGGGCGCCGAACACTGAAGCTTTCTTT
-,TRBV18,12,TRBJ1-5,-,CASSPAGEPQHF,TGTGCCAGCTCACCCGCCGGGGAGCCCCAGCATTTT
-,TRBV18,15,TRBJ2-7,TRBD2,CASSPNRAGAHEQYF,TGTGCCAGCTCACCGAATCGGGCGGGAGCCCACGAGCAGTACTTC
few,TRBV18,14,TRBJ1-3,-,CASSAGPSGNTIYF,TGTGCCAGCTCTGCGGGACCCTCTGGAAACACCATATATTTT
-,TRBV9,14,TRBJ1-2,-,CASSVTGLNYGYTF,TGTGCCAGCAGCGTAACAGGGCTAAACTATGGCTACACCTTC
-,TRBV11-1,11,TRBJ1-1,-,CASSRGTEAFF,TGTGCCAGCAGCCGGGGCACTGAAGCTTTCTTT
-,TRBV6-5,14,TRBJ2-5,-,CASSYPGQKETQYF,TGTGCCAGCAGTTACCCCGGACAGAAAGAGACCCAGTACTTC
-,TRBV27,16,TRBJ1-3,-,CASSPSGGISGNTIYF,TGTGCCAGCAGTCCGTCCGGGGGAATCTCTGGAAACACCATATATTTT
-,TRBV21-1,15,TRBJ1-1,-,CASSNLGQGIPEAFF,TGTGCCAGCAGCAACTTGGGACAGGGCATTCCTGAAGCTTTCTTT
once,TRBV3-1/TRBV3-2,14,TRBJ1-2,TRBD1,CASSRPGQNYGYTF,TGTGCCAGCAGCCGACCGGGACAGAACTATGGCTACACCTTC
-,TRBV5-5,13,TRBJ1-2,-,CASSLDPTVGYTF,TGTGCCAGCAGCTTAGACCCCACAGTAGGCTACACCTTC
-,TRBV5-1,15,TRBJ2-1,TRBD1,CASSLGQGGFNEQFF,TGCGCCAGCAGCTTGGGACAGGGGGGATTCAATGAGCAGTTCTTC
-,TRBV3-1/TRBV3-2,15,TRBJ2-5,-,CASSQDGVRSETQYF,TGTGCCAGCAGCCAAGATGGTGTCAGATCCGAGACCCAGTACTTC
-,TRBV3-1/TRBV3-2,14,TRBJ2-4,-,CASSQRLAKNIQYF,TGTGCCAGCAGCCAAAGACTAGCCAAAAACATTCAGTACTTC
-,TRBV7-2,13,TRBJ2-2,-,CASSLVSTGELFF,TGTGCCAGCAGCTTAGTTAGTACCGGGGAGCTGTTTTTT
-,TRBV20-1,14,TRBJ2-7,-,CSASPRTDPYEQYF,TGCAGTGCTAGTCCCAGGACAGATCCCTACGAGCAGTACTTC
-,TRBV10-3,14,TRBJ1-1,-,CAISESWGGTEAFF,TGTGCCATCAGTGAGTCGTGGGGGGGAACTGAAGCTTTCTTT
-,TRBV7-6,15,TRBJ2-1,TRBD2,CASSLLADSYNEQFF,TGTGCCAGCAGCTTACTAGCGGACTCCTACAATGAGCAGTTCTTC
-,TRBV2,18,TRBJ1-3,-,CASSPLTAGLASGNTIYF,TGTGCCAGCAGCCCCTTAACCGCGGGACTGGCCTCTGGAAACACCATATATTTT
-,TRBV7-8,15,TRBJ2-7,TRBD2,CASSSPGLASYEQYF,TGTGCCAGCAGCTCCCCGGGACTAGCTTCCTACGAGCAGTACTTC
-,TRBV12-3/TRBV12-4,11,TRBJ1-4,TRBD1,CASSIYRGHVF,TGTGCCAGCAGTATCTACAGGGGGCACGTTTTT
-,TRBV7-8,15,TRBJ2-7,-,CASSLPGAISYEQYF,TGTGCCAGCAGCTTACCGGGAGCTATCTCCTACGAGCAGTACTTC
-,TRBV27,16,TRBJ2-5,TRBD2,CASSSKLADSQETQYF,TGTGCCAGCAGTTCGAAACTAGCGGACTCTCAAGAGACCCAGTACTTC
once,TRBV5-1,17,TRBJ1-2,TRBD1,CASSSKVETGGAHGYTF,TGCGCCAGCAGCTCTAAAGTAGAGACAGGGGGAGCCCATGGCTACACCTTC
once,TRBV5-1,13,TRBJ1-2,TRBD1,CASSRQGDYGYTF,TGCGCCAGCAGCCGACAGGGAGACTATGGCTACACCTTC
once,TRBV12-3/TRBV12-4,12,TRBJ1-4,-,CASSLSGEKLFF,TGTGCCAGCAGTTTATCGGGGGAAAAACTGTTTTTT
-,TRBV12-3/TRBV12-4,13,TRBJ1-5,TRBD1,CASSKDRDQPQHF,TGTGCCAGCAGTAAAGACAGGGATCAGCCCCAGCATTTT
once,TRBV20-1,14,TRBJ2-5,-,CSASLRGRGETQYF,TGCAGTGCTAGTTTGCGGGGGCGCGGGGAGACCCAGTACTTC
-,TRBV5-1,15,TRBJ2-1,TRBD2,CASSPLAGGSNEQFF,TGCGCCAGCAGTCCGCTAGCGGGAGGCTCCAATGAGCAGTTCTTC
-,TRBV7-9,16,TRBJ2-1,TRBD1,CASSPPDRDSYNEQFF,TGTGCCAGCAGCCCGCCGGACAGGGATTCCTACAATGAGCAGTTCTTC
-,TRBV27,17,TRBJ1-4,-,CASRRGPQFLAGEKLFF,TGTGCCAGCAGGCGCGGCCCCCAGTTCCTCGCCGGGGAAAAACTGTTTTTT
-,TRBV7-9,17,TRBJ1-5,-,CASSLVVAGAFNQPQHF,TGTGCCAGCAGCTTAGTGGTGGCAGGGGCGTTTAATCAGCCCCAGCATTTT
few,TRBV27,15,TRBJ2-7,TRBD1,CASSLLGQASYEQYF,TGTGCCAGCAGTTTATTAGGACAGGCCTCCTACGAGCAGTACTTC
-,TRBV28,14,TRBJ2-2,-,CASIIGQSTGELFF,TGTGCCAGCATTATTGGACAGAGCACCGGGGAGCTGTTTTTT
-,TRBV28,11,TRBJ1-2,-,CASSLLGEGTF,TGTGCCAGCAGTTTATTGGGAGAAGGCACCTTC
-,TRBV5-1,13,TRBJ1-1,-,CASSPTGNTEAFF,TGCGCCAGCAGCCCGACAGGGAACACTGAAGCTTTCTTT